This TCR beta chain was identified in a study of cytomegalovirus exposure and HLA in healthy donors. For the study at large: The 120 validation repertoires were produced on the same platform as the 550 to 700 repertoires of the first cohort. This was reported in a later analysis. The study, taken as a whole, reports: In vitro confirmation showed a few CMV-associated chains to be CMV antigen specific. A list of approximately 150 TCR beta chains associated with cytomegalovirus was given.

The assay was immunoSEQ multiplex PCR, and TCRdb's table has in-frame clones only and misses some. The data contain some 140,000 clones, 85% to 90% of them seen just once; the ten biggest clones take up 9% to 9.5%. Deletions cut 0 bases from V and 3 bases from J, with 13 bases between. The CDR3 has 15 residues. CDR1 and CDR2 from the germline V gene are SGDLS and YYNGEE. About this clone itself: The target antigen is unknown.

The material sequenced was PBMCs. The V call is TRBV9, the J call TRBJ2-7; perhaps TRBD1 as D (7 bases). The sequence came from a woman under 30 in good health and CMV-seropositive. CDR3 loop: CASSVEAGGYYEQYF. As DNA, the CDR3 is TGTGCCAGCAGCGTAGAAGCAGGGGGGTACTACGAGCAGTACTTC.